This is a list of T cell receptor beta chains from one sample in a study of blood T cell repertoires in COVID-19. Profiled with immunoSEQ multiplex PCR; TCRdb holds only in-frame clones, not every one. The data contain around 180,000 clones, 88% of them singletons. What was sequenced was peripheral blood. These receptors originate from a woman in her 30s with acute or convalescent COVID-19. The CDR3 runs from the conserved cysteine through the conserved F or W. The D gene is left open where the match is weak.

d_call | j_call | v_call | cdr3_aa
NA | TRBJ2-1 | TRBV30 | CAWILRSGPMFF
NA | TRBJ1-1 | TRBV3-1/TRBV3-2 | CASSQDRGEAFF
TRBD2 | TRBJ2-7 | TRBV6-5 | CASRSGGGTYEQYF
NA | TRBJ1-5 | TRBV10-3 | CAISEAPPEPQHF
NA | TRBJ1-5 | TRBV12-3/TRBV12-4 | CASSFRGGQPQHF
NA | TRBJ1-6 | TRBV7-9 | CASSLITDSPLHF
NA | TRBJ2-7 | TRBV21-1 | CASLRRSYEQYF
NA | TRBJ2-6 | TRBV11-2 | CASSLTLSGANVLTF
NA | TRBJ2-3 | TRBV6-5 | CASSNRDNTDTQYF
TRBD1 | TRBJ2-1 | TRBV19 | CASSPTGVEQFF
TRBD2 | TRBJ2-7 | TRBV6-2/TRBV6-3 | CASSYKVAGLYEQYF
NA | TRBJ2-7 | TRBV6-5 | CASKEAGNSYEQYF
TRBD1 | TRBJ2-1 | TRBV29-1 | CSFHRGPDNEQFF
NA | TRBJ2-7 | TRBV11-2 | CASSLGRLDEQYF
NA | TRBJ2-7 | TRBV4-2 | CASSQDRQFYEQYF
NA | TRBJ2-1 | TRBV28 | CASKTRSRNEQFF
TRBD1 | TRBJ1-1 | TRBV11-2 | CASGRQGSDAEAFF
NA | TRBJ1-5 | TRBV4-2 | CASSPSESLDQPQHF
TRBD1 | TRBJ2-6 | TRBV5-1 | CASGTGFSGANVLTF
TRBD1 | TRBJ1-4 | TRBV11-3 | CASSLSRDRDEKLFF
TRBD2 | TRBJ2-7 | TRBV5-4 | CASSFKRETGEQYF
NA | TRBJ2-3 | TRBV5-1 | CASSFDSLSTDTQYF
NA | TRBJ1-5 | TRBV6-1 | CASSEFTDQPQHF
NA | TRBJ1-2 | TRBV6-5 | CASSSRARYGYTF
NA | TRBJ1-1 | TRBV5-1 | CASSSNTESTEAFF
NA | TRBJ2-1 | TRBV10-3 | CATSVTGTFYNEQFF
NA | TRBJ2-7 | TRBV30 | CAWGESDYEQYF
TRBD1 | TRBJ2-7 | TRBV5-6 | CASSLLGDRAYEQYF
NA | TRBJ2-1 | TRBV7-2 | CASRPQDLYNEQFF
TRBD2 | TRBJ2-7 | TRBV11-3 | CASSSRGSGRASSYEQYF
NA | TRBJ1-2 | TRBV6-4 | CASSDSGYGYTF
NA | TRBJ2-1 | TRBV11-2 | CASSLAYGVEQFF
TRBD2 | TRBJ2-1 | TRBV28 | CASSREAGGPREQFF
NA | TRBJ2-5 | TRBV6-5 | CARAAQAGETQYF
NA | TRBJ2-6 | TRBV6-5 | CAIDRSSGANVLTF
NA | TRBJ1-2 | TRBV28 | CASMGEYGYTF
NA | TRBJ2-1 | TRBV30 | CAWNRAFSYNEQFF
TRBD2 | TRBJ2-1 | TRBV13 | CASSLDRTRGYNEQFF
NA | TRBJ2-7 | TRBV27 | CASPMGRYEQYF
TRBD2 | TRBJ2-7 | TRBV10-3 | CAIRGTSWEQYF
TRBD1 | TRBJ2-2 | TRBV3-1/TRBV3-2 | CASSPPGTGLYQELFF
TRBD1 | TRBJ2-7 | TRBV18 | CASSHRDRLYEQYF
NA | TRBJ2-2 | TRBV4-1 | CASSSLTRPTGELFF
NA | TRBJ1-1 | TRBV6-5 | CASSPPGLAEAFF
NA | TRBJ1-2 | TRBV7-9 | CASSLGGQRSGYTF
NA | TRBJ2-7 | TRBV5-4 | CASSPVPGSYEQYF
TRBD2 | TRBJ2-7 | TRBV28 | CASGGREGPYEQYF
TRBD1 | TRBJ1-3 | TRBV6-5 | CASGQASSGNTIYF
NA | TRBJ2-2 | TRBV11-3 | CASSLPGSGELFF
TRBD2 | TRBJ2-1 | TRBV5-1 | CASSPMPNLSGSMNEQFF
NA | TRBJ1-3 | TRBV19 | CASSIPGKGNTIYF
NA | TRBJ1-2 | TRBV6-1 | CASSEAGQGRYGYTF